The rows below give T cell receptor beta chains drawn from one sample of a study of memory CD4+ T cells and cytomegalovirus serostatus. TCRdb's copy holds only in-frame clones and misses some; the assay was immunoSEQ multiplex PCR. The repertoire has 50,000 to 60,000 clones, 82% of them found once; the top ten carry roughly 0.54%. The specimen was memory CD4+ T cells from blood. These receptors were taken from an adult in good health and CMV-seronegative. CDR3s leave out the opening cysteine and the closing phenylalanine or tryptophan.

V gene	J gene	CDR3 protein
TRBV7-8	TRBJ1-1	ASSTAGVGEAF
TRBV5-1	TRBJ2-2	ASSSLAGSNTGELF
TRBV7-2	TRBJ1-5	ASSLFTSGYQPQH
TRBV30	TRBJ1-1	AWSVSWTGHPEAF
TRBV11-2	TRBJ1-1	ASSLYGRSNTEAF
TRBV30	TRBJ1-4	AWKGGATNEKLF
TRBV6-5	TRBJ1-2	ASGAFTNYGYT
TRBV10-3	TRBJ1-5	AISQRHQPQH
TRBV5-1	TRBJ2-2	ASSTQHTGELF
TRBV5-4	TRBJ2-5	ASSLDTGDTIVTQY
TRBV5-1	TRBJ2-5	ASSLVLAAGARETQY
TRBV27	TRBJ2-6	ASSPRTDLSSGANVLI
TRBV5-4	TRBJ2-2	ASSWEANTGELF
TRBV5-6	TRBJ1-1	ASSPGGRHAF
TRBV14	TRBJ1-2	ASSSDRGYGYT
TRBV6-5	TRBJ2-3	ASSLLFRSSADTQY
TRBV7-2	TRBJ2-7	ASSATSGGSEQY
TRBV28	TRBJ1-1	ASTDRVGGYTEAF
TRBV15	TRBJ1-1	ATSREREAF
TRBV27	TRBJ1-1	ASSFNGGRNTEAF
TRBV10-1	TRBJ2-7	ASRTGRTYEQY
TRBV28	TRBJ1-3	ASTGRRILSGNTIY
TRBV7-9	TRBJ2-7	ASSSMTGGVDEQY
TRBV20-1	TRBJ2-5	SARGETQY
TRBV11-2	TRBJ1-6	ASSSKSGTQNSPLH
TRBV19	TRBJ1-2	ASSILGADHGYT
TRBV11-2	TRBJ2-1	ASSSGRSSYNEQF
TRBV2	TRBJ1-5	ASLLSGHQPQH
TRBV2	TRBJ2-2	ASSGLAANTGELF
TRBV5-1	TRBJ2-3	ASSSIEGGADTQY
TRBV18	TRBJ1-1	ASSRQTGRGEAF